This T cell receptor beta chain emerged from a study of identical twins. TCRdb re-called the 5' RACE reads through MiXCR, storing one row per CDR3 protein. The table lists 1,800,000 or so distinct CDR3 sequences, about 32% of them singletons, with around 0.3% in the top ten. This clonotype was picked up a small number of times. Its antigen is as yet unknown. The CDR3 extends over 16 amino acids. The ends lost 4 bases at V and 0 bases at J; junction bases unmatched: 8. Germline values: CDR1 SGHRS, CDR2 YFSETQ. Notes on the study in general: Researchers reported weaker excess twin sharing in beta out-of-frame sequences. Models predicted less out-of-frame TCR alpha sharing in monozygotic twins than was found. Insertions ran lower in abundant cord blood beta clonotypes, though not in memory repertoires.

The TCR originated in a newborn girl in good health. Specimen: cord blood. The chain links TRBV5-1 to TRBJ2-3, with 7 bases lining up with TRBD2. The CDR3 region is CASSPPTSPSTDTQYF. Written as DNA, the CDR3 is TGCGCCAGCAGCCCGCCGACTAGCCCTAGCACAGATACGCAGTATTTT.